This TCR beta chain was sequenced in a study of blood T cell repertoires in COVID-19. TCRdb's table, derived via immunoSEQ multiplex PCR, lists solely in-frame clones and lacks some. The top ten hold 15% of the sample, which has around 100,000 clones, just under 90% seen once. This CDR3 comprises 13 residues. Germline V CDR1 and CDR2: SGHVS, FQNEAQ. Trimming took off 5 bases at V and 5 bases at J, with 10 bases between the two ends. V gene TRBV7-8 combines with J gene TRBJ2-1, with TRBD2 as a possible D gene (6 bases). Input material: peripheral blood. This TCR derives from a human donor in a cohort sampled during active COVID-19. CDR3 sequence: CASSAGRNNEQFF. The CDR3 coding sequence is TGTGCCAGCAGCGCGGGACGGAACAATGAGCAGTTCTTC.